Below are 11 T cell receptor beta chains sequenced from a single sample in a study of OX40 agonist ivuxolimab in advanced cancers. Clones were read by immunoSEQ multiplex PCR, and TCRdb kept only the in-frame ones, dropping some. The table has tens of thousands of clones, about 88% seen once; the top ten hold less than 1.1%. The source material was CD4+ or CD8+ T cells sorted from blood, sampled in a trial of the OX40 agonist ivuxolimab. The source is an adult with an advanced solid tumor such as melanoma, head and neck, liver or kidney cancer.

This chain joins TRBV12-2 and TRBJ2-1; no DNA check was done on the table's D call, TRBD1. TRBV12-2 is a pseudogene segment. The CDR3 sequence is 19 residues long. The CDR3, as DNA: TGTGCAAGTCGCTTAAGACAGGGGGGTAAGAGCGGGAGATGTTATGAGCAGTTCTTC. Translated, it gives CASRLRQGGKSGRCYEQFF.

This clone was picked up one time. The V call is TRBV28, the J call TRBJ1-3; D might be TRBD1 (6 bases). There are 14 residues in the CDR3. The germline gives CDR1 MDHEN, CDR2 SYDVKM. With 6 bases removed from V and 1 base from J, the gap between germline ends came to 10 bases. CDR3 nucleotides: TGTGCCAGCAGACGAGGGACATCTGGAAACACCATATATTTT. It codes for CASRRGTSGNTIYF.

A single count supports this clone. V gene TRBV5-8 combines with J gene TRBJ2-7, with no clear D. Trimming stripped 0 bases from V and 2 bases from J, with 9 bases between. The CDR3 loop spans 14 amino acids. Germline V gene sequence: CDR1 SGHTS, CDR2 YDEGEE. CDR3 loop: CASSLVRYPYEQYF. The CDR3 bases are TGTGCCAGCAGCTTGGTCAGGTATCCCTACGAGCAGTACTTC.

The chain has TRBV9 and TRBJ1-2; 8 bases match TRBD1. With 2 bases clipped from V and 4 bases from J, the junction kept 4 bases outside the gene matches. The CDR3 has 14 amino acids. The V gene's germline CDR1 is SGDLS and CDR2 YYNGEE. This CDR3 reads CASSVGGQGYGYTF. The CDR3 region has the DNA TGTGCCAGCAGCGTCGGTGGACAGGGCTATGGCTACACCTTC.

The V call is TRBV6-1, the J call TRBJ1-1, with no clear D. In germline, CDR1 is MNHNS, CDR2 SASEGT. The V end lost 8 bases, the J end lost 4 bases, and 11 bases lay between the germline ends. CDR3 size: 12 residues. CDR3 residues: CASHELGTEAFF. CDR3 DNA sequence: TGTGCCAGCCACGAACTCGGCACTGAAGCTTTCTTT.

The chain carries TRBV30 and TRBJ1-1, with D possibly matching TRBD1 (5 bases). Germline assignment: CDR1 GTSNPN and CDR2 SVGIG (reference sequence). Trimming removed 2 bases from V and 4 bases from J, with 11 bases in between. The CDR3 spans 13 residues. CDR3 in amino acids: CAWSRGVGTEAFF. The CDR3 coding sequence is TGTGCCTGGAGTAGGGGCGTTGGCACTGAAGCTTTCTTT.

The rearrangement joins TRBV11-3 to TRBJ2-5; no clear D gene. The germline V gene encodes CDR1 SGHNT and CDR2 YENEEA. V was trimmed by 1 base and J by 6 bases, leaving 9 bases between them. The CDR3 sequence is 13 residues long. CDR3 protein: CASSLAGKQTQYF. CDR3 sequence (DNA): TGTGCCAGCAGCTTAGCAGGCAAGCAGACCCAGTACTTC.

J is TRBJ2-1 and V is TRBV5-1, with 10 nucleotides matching TRBD2. The CDR3 totals 16 residues. Germline CDR1 SGHRS, CDR2 YFSETQ. V lost 1 base and J lost 3; bases outside the gene matches: 4. The CDR3 protein is CASSLLERGGYNEQFF. The CDR3 DNA reads as TGCGCCAGCAGCTTGCTTGAGCGGGGGGGCTACAATGAGCAGTTCTTC.

This clone occurred once. V usage is TRBV5-1 and J usage is TRBJ2-5; 15 bases are shared with TRBD2. J was trimmed by 5 bases and V by 4 bases; bases with no gene match: 6. CDR3 length: 16 residues. Germline V gene data show CDR1 as SGHRS and CDR2 as YFSETQ. CDR3 DNA: TGCGCCAGCAGCCCTCGGACTAGCGGGGGGGGTGAGACCCAGTACTTC. It encodes CASSPRTSGGGETQYF.

This chain connects TRBV2 to TRBJ1-6, with D possibly TRBD1 on 6 matching bases. The germline gives CDR1 SNHLY, CDR2 FYNNEI. The CDR3 contains 12 residues. Trimming removed 5 bases at V and 9 bases at J, with 8 bases between. The CDR3 region is CASSPGASPLHF. The CDR3 DNA reads as TGTGCCAGCAGTCCAGGGGCTTCACCCCTCCACTTT.

This sequence joins TRBV4-3 and TRBJ2-1; 10 bases align to TRBD2. CDR1 and CDR2 (germline): LGHNA, YSLEER. The CDR3 runs to 14 residues. Unmatched junction bases numbered 3, after V lost 3 bases and J lost 7 bases. CDR3 region: CASSQLAGANEQFF. As DNA, the CDR3 is TGCGCCAGCAGCCAGCTAGCGGGAGCGAATGAGCAGTTCTTC.